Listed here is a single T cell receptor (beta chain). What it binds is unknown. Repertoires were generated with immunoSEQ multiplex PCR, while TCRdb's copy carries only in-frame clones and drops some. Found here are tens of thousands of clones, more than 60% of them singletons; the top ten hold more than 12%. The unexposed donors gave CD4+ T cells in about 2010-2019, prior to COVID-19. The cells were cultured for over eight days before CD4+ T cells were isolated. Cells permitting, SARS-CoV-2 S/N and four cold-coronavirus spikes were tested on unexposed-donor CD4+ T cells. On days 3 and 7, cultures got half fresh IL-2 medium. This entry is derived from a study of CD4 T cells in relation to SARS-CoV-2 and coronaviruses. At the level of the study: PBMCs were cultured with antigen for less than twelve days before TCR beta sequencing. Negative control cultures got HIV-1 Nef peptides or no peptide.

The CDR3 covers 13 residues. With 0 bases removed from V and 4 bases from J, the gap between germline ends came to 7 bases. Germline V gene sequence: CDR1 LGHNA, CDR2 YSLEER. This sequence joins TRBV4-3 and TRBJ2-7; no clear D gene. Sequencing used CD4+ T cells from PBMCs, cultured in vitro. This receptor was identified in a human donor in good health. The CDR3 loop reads CASSQDLGYEQYF. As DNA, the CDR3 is TGCGCCAGCAGCCAAGATCTGGGGTACGAGCAGTACTTC.